The 24 T cell receptor beta chains given below trace back to one sample, sequenced in a study of blood T cell repertoires in COVID-19. TCRdb's table, derived via immunoSEQ multiplex PCR, lists solely in-frame clones and lacks some. The sample contains over 200,000 clones, 80% to 90% of which appear only once. Sequenced: PBMCs or T cells enriched from blood (not recorded which). These receptors were collected from a woman in her twenties or thirties who had been exposed to COVID-19.

The rearrangement uses TRBV28 and TRBJ1-5; weak D call: TRBD1 (6 bases). The V and J ends lost 5 bases and 5 bases respectively, with 22 bases between them. This CDR3 comprises 17 residues. Germline V gene lookup returns CDR1 MDHEN and CDR2 SYDVKM. For the CDR3, the DNA is TGTGCCAGCAGTCCCGCCCGAGGGGGGGGCTACGATCAGCCCCAGCATTTT. Encoded protein: CASSPARGGGYDQPQHF.

The CDR3 nucleotides read TGTGCCAGCAGCAAAGGGGGTAGCGGGGTATACAATGAGCAGTTCTTC. Translating gives CASSKGGSGVYNEQFF. The chain has TRBV21-1 and TRBJ2-1; the DNA was not compared with TRBD2, the D call given in the table. TRBV21-1 is classified as a pseudogene. The CDR3 consists of 16 residues.

The rearrangement links TRBV12-3 or TRBV12-4 to TRBJ2-7; 7 positions match TRBD1. V was pared by 5 bases and J by 4 bases, with 5 bases of the junction left unmatched. This CDR3 region has 13 residues. This CDR3 reads CASSPGTAYEQYF. The CDR3 nucleotides read TGTGCCAGCAGTCCCGGGACAGCTTACGAGCAGTACTTC.

This clone appeared a few times. V and J are TRBV6-5 and TRBJ1-1; weak D call: TRBD1 (5 bases). The CDR3 extends over 14 amino acids. Germline V gene data show CDR1 as MNHEY and CDR2 as SVGAGI. Trimming stripped 0 bases from V and 3 bases from J, with 8 bases between. This CDR3 is CASSYSGDHTEAFF. The CDR3 DNA sequence: TGTGCCAGCAGTTACTCAGGGGATCACACTGAAGCTTTCTTT.

The chain uses TRBV5-4 and TRBJ2-1; 9 positions match TRBD1. CDR3 length: 13 residues. V was clipped by 2 bases and J by 9 bases; unmatched bases: 3. In germline, CDR1 is SGHNT, CDR2 YYREEE (reference sequence). CDR3 region: CASSFRQGGEQFF. The CDR3 DNA is TGTGCCAGCAGCTTTCGACAGGGGGGTGAGCAGTTCTTC. Combining the CDR3 with reference TRBV5-4 and TRBJ2-1 gives the whole variable domain ETGVTQSPTHLIKTRGQQVTLRCSSQSGHNTVSWYQQALGQGPQFIFQYYREEENGRGNFPPRFSGLQFPNYSSELNVNALELDDSALYLCASSFRQGGEQFFGPGTRLTVL.

This clone appeared once. The chain couples TRBV5-1 to TRBJ2-7; tentatively, D is TRBD1 (6 bases). Looked up from germline, CDR1 is SGHRS and CDR2 is YFSETQ. The CDR3 sequence is 17 residues long. The germline V and J ends were trimmed by 4 bases and 0 bases, with 20 bases remaining between them. The CDR3 DNA reads TGCGCCAGCAGCCCGTACCTGACAGGACTTCACTCCTACGAGCAGTACTTC. This gives the protein CASSPYLTGLHSYEQYF.

This chain uses TRBV6-5 with TRBJ2-7; D perhaps matches TRBD2 (5 bases). This CDR3 is 11 amino acids long. The ends were cut back, 5 bases at V and 6 bases at J, with 8 bases in the middle. In germline, CDR1 is MNHEY, CDR2 SVGAGI. CDR3 sequence: CASSREGEQYF. In nucleotides, the CDR3 is TGTGCCAGCAGTCGTGAGGGCGAGCAGTACTTC.

The chain has TRBV29-1 and TRBJ2-6; D perhaps matches TRBD1 (5 bases). The CDR3 consists of 13 residues. CDR1 and CDR2 (germline): SQVTM, ANQGSEA. The V end was cut by 6 bases, the J end by 2 bases, with 8 bases between. The CDR3 region is CSVWGAGANVLTF. The CDR3 region has the DNA TGCAGCGTCTGGGGCGCTGGGGCCAACGTCCTGACTTTC.

The chain carries TRBV30 and TRBJ2-1; 7 nucleotides line up with TRBD2. The CDR3 sequence is 15 residues long. CDR1 and CDR2 from the germline V gene are GTSNPN and SVGIG (reference sequence). V gave up 3 bases and J gave up 1 base; unmatched junction bases: 6. Here the CDR3 DNA reads TGTGCCTGGAGGCCGAGGACTAGTTCCTACAATGAGCAGTTCTTC. This encodes CAWRPRTSSYNEQFF.

This rearrangement joins TRBV3-1 (or the pseudogene TRBV3-2) to TRBJ1-5, with a possible D match to TRBD1 (6 bases). Germline loops: CDR1 LGHDT, CDR2 YNNKEL (reference sequence). The CDR3 extends over 14 amino acids. Trimming took off 3 bases at V and 3 bases at J, with 9 bases between the two ends. The CDR3 protein is CASSHRGANQPQHF. For the CDR3, the DNA is TGTGCCAGCAGCCACCGGGGGGCCAATCAGCCCCAGCATTTT.

The chain carries TRBV28 and TRBJ2-7; 7 nucleotides match TRBD1. The CDR3 totals 13 residues. The germline V gene has CDR1 MDHEN and CDR2 SYDVKM. J lost 0 bases, V lost 6 bases, and 2 bases had no gene match. Here the CDR3 reads CASRDRNSYEQYF. The CDR3 nucleotides read TGTGCCAGCAGGGACAGGAACTCCTACGAGCAGTACTTC.

The chain joins TRBV5-6 to TRBJ2-1; TRBD2 aligns across 10 bases. The CDR3 is 14 amino acids. CDR1 and CDR2 from the germline V gene are SGHDT and YYEEEE. V dropped 4 bases and J dropped 10; count of bases not matched to a gene: 8. This chain's CDR3 is CASSIGTSAGEQFF. CDR3 DNA sequence: TGTGCCAGCAGCATCGGGACTAGCGCAGGCGAGCAGTTCTTC.

The chain employs TRBV5-1 and TRBJ2-3, with 7 positions matching TRBD2. The length of the CDR3 is 15 residues. Germline V gene sequence: CDR1 SGHRS, CDR2 YFSETQ. V gave up 4 bases and J gave up 3 bases; unmatched junction bases: 8. The CDR3 sequence is CASSPATSVTDTQYF. The CDR3 nucleotides are TGCGCCAGCAGCCCCGCCACTAGCGTAACAGATACGCAGTATTTT.

The chain links TRBV13 to TRBJ1-4; 8 bases are a match to TRBD1. Germline CDR1 reads PRHDT; CDR2 reads FYEKMQ (reference sequence). V was clipped by 2 bases and J by 10 bases; unmatched bases: 12. This CDR3 has 16 amino acids. The CDR3 bases are TGTGCCAGCAGCTTACAGGGTGGTCAGGGGGCTTCAAAACTGTTTTTT. Residues: CASSLQGGQGASKLFF.

As concerns this clone: Other DNA sequences in the same sample also yield this CDR3. The genes are TRBV2 and TRBJ2-7, with 9 bases aligning to TRBD2. With V trimmed by 5 bases and J by 1 base, 0 bases remained unmatched. Germline V CDR1 and CDR2: SNHLY, FYNNEI. The CDR3 covers 13 residues. CDR3 nucleotides: TGTGCCAGCAGTCTAGCGGGATCCTACGAGCAGTACTTC. Translation gives CASSLAGSYEQYF.

The chain employs TRBV5-4 and TRBJ1-1; D gene unclear. There are 15 residues in the CDR3. Trimming took 3 bases from V and 3 from J, leaving 15 bases between them. CDR1 is SGHNT and CDR2 is YYREEE in the germline V gene (reference sequence). CDR3 coding DNA: TGTGCCAGCAGCTCCGACCCAGACGGGGACACTGAAGCTTTCTTT. Protein sequence: CASSSDPDGDTEAFF.

In regard to this clone: One end of the junction varies from germline; a read error may be responsible. This chain joins TRBV5-1 and TRBJ2-6; a weak D match, TRBD1 (6 bases). The CDR3 is 17 amino acids. The germline V gene has CDR1 SGHRS and CDR2 YFSETQ. The CDR3 spells CASRLGPQGSGANVLTF. The CDR3, as DNA: TGCGCCAGCAGATTGGGGCCACAGGGATCGGGGGCCAACGTCCTGACTTTC. Based on the CDR3 plus reference TRBV5-1 and TRBJ2-6, the full variable domain is KAGVTQTPRYLIKTRGQQVTLSCSPISGHRSVSWYQQTPGQGLQFLFEYFSETQRNKGNFPGRFSGRQFSNSRSEMNVSTLELGDSALYLCASRLGPQGSGANVLTFGAGSRLTVL.

This clone was seen ten or more times. In DNA form, the CDR3 reads TGCGCCAGCAGCCTCCAAGGGACAGGGCGTGACGAGCAGTACTTC. Amino acids: CASSLQGTGRDEQYF. The genes are TRBV5-1 and TRBJ2-7; 9 bases align to TRBD1. The J segment lost 5 bases and the V segment lost 4 bases, leaving 10 bases of the junction unmatched. Germline loops: CDR1 SGHRS, CDR2 YFSETQ. This CDR3 contains 15 residues.

The genes are TRBV5-1 and TRBJ1-1; D might be TRBD1 (6 bases). With 2 bases removed from V and 7 bases from J, the gap between germline ends came to 15 bases. The CDR3 runs to 14 residues. Germline V gene lookup returns CDR1 SGHRS and CDR2 YFSETQ. The CDR3 sequence is CASSLLTGSFEAFF. CDR3 nucleotide sequence: TGCGCCAGCAGCTTATTAACAGGGTCCTTTGAAGCTTTCTTT.

The V and J genes are TRBV28 and TRBJ1-6, with 11 bases lining up with TRBD1. J was trimmed by 7 bases and V by 2 bases; bases with no gene match: 7. This CDR3 is 17 amino acids long. Germline-derived CDR1 and CDR2 are MDHEN and SYDVKM. The CDR3 spells CASSLRTGGAGNSPLHF. CDR3 bases: TGTGCCAGCAGTTTACGGACAGGGGGCGCGGGGAATTCACCCCTCCACTTT. The whole variable domain, filled in from reference TRBV28 and TRBJ1-6, reads DVKVTQSSRYLVKRTGEKVFLECVQDMDHENMFWYRQDPGLGLRLIYFSYDVKMKEKGDIPEGYSVSREKKERFSLILESASTNQTSMYLCASSLRTGGAGNSPLHFGNGTRLTVT.

This clone has just a few counts. This chain connects TRBV1 to TRBJ2-7; the D call TRBD2 from the table was never checked on the DNA. TRBV1 is marked as a pseudogene. The CDR3 length is 13 residues. CDR3 in amino acids: CTSSPGTSREQYF. As DNA, the CDR3 is TGCACCAGCAGCCCAGGGACTAGTCGCGAGCAGTACTTC.

The rearrangement uses TRBV10-3 and TRBJ1-2; maybe TRBD1 (5 bases). The CDR3 length is 14 residues. Trimming pared 2 bases from V and 2 bases from J, leaving 9 bases between. Germline V gene data show CDR1 as ENHRY and CDR2 as SYGVKD. As DNA, the CDR3 is TGTGCCATCAGTGAGCGACAGAGAAACTATGGCTACACCTTC. It codes for CAISERQRNYGYTF.

The chain carries TRBV29-1 and TRBJ2-2; D is ambiguous. From germline, CDR1 is SQVTM and CDR2 ANQGSEA. Trimming took 5 bases from V and 3 from J, leaving 7 bases between them. CDR3 length: 12 amino acids. The CDR3 reads CSVLPDTGELFF. In nucleotides, the CDR3 is TGCAGCGTTTTGCCGGACACCGGGGAGCTGTTTTTT.

This CDR3 reads CASSPRGGLNTEAFF. CDR3 in DNA: TGCGCCAGCAGCCCGCGCGGGGGTCTAAACACTGAAGCTTTCTTT. V and J are TRBV5-1 and TRBJ1-1; tentatively, D is TRBD1 (5 bases). Germline values: CDR1 SGHRS, CDR2 YFSETQ. V was shortened by 4 bases and J by 2 bases, with 15 bases between the two germline ends. The CDR3 has 15 amino acids.